This note documents a single T cell receptor (beta chain) sequence. Its specificity is unknown. This entry belongs to a study of response to subunit inactivated influenza vaccine. Overall study findings and caveats: The authors suggested that every seasonal influenza vaccination recruits few new T cells.

Each CDR3 protein gets one entry after TCRdb re-called the RT-PCR reads with MiXCR. Of 300,000 to 350,000 distinct CDR3 sequences listed, 20% to 25% are singletons. The CDR3 consists of 15 residues. V was pared by 4 bases and J by 4 bases, with 14 bases between. CDR1 and CDR2 from the germline V gene are LGHDT and YNNKEL (reference sequence). The TCR was taken from a man between 50 and 75 years old who received an inactivated influenza vaccine. The sample consisted of PBMCs from blood, taken 21 months after vaccination. This sequence joins TRBV3-1 and TRBJ2-1; D unclear. The CDR3 coding sequence is TGTGCCAGCAGCCTCCGTTTGTCGGAGTACAATGAGCAGTTCTTC. Residues: CASSLRLSEYNEQFF.